Below, 7 T cell receptor delta chains from the same sample are listed, as sequenced in a study of delta chain sequences of gamma delta T cells. TCRdb reanalysed the 5' RACE reads via CATT. The sample records roughly 700 delta-chain clones, around 20% being singletons. Sequencing used either unsorted cells or a sorted T cell fraction (not recorded which). These receptors originate from a human donor in good health.

This clone was observed a handful of times. The chain uses TRDV2 and TRDJ1; 12 bases fit TRDD3. The CDR3 sequence is 19 residues long. V gave up 3 bases and J gave up 0 bases; unmatched junction bases: 13. The germline V gene has CDR1 GEAIGNYY and CDR2 EKD. The CDR3 here is CACDPVLGDTLEYTDKLIF. In nucleotides, the CDR3 is TGTGCCTGTGACCCTGTACTGGGGGATACTCTGGAGTACACCGATAAACTCATCTTT.

V usage is TRDV2 and J usage is TRDJ1; TRDD3 agrees at 7 bases. This CDR3 comprises 14 residues. Germline V gene lookup returns CDR1 GEAIGNYY and CDR2 EKD. V was pared by 3 bases and J by 7 bases, with 10 bases of the junction left unmatched. CDR3 amino acids: CACDGLGAAGKLIF. Here the CDR3 DNA reads TGTGCCTGTGACGGGCTGGGGGCGGCCGGTAAACTCATCTTT.

This clone was counted only a few times. Translating this DNA gives a protein that differs at residue 8 from the TCRdb one, which belongs to a much larger clone; a read error is likely, and the protein shown is this translation. In DNA, the CDR3 is TGTGCCTGTGAATTTTCCTACTGTGGGATACGTGTTAAACTCATCTTT. It encodes CACEFSYCGIRVKLIF. The gene calls are TRDV2 and TRDJ1; the D gene is possibly TRDD3 (8 bases). This CDR3 contains 16 residues. Trimming shortened V by 4 bases and J by 7 bases, and 24 bases separated the two germline ends. Per germline, CDR1 GEAIGNYY and CDR2 EKD.

By sample share, this clone is medium-sized (0.01 to 0.1%). This chain connects TRDV2 to TRDJ1; TRDD3 matches 13 bases. With 0 bases clipped from V and 3 bases from J, the junction kept 9 bases outside the gene matches. From germline, CDR1 is GEAIGNYY and CDR2 EKD. The CDR3 is 18 residues long. The CDR3 spells CACDTVTGGYVFSDKLIF. CDR3 in DNA: TGTGCCTGTGACACCGTTACTGGGGGATACGTTTTTTCCGATAAACTCATCTTT.

Within the sample, this clone is medium-sized. The V gene is TRDV2, the J gene TRDJ1; 9 nucleotides agree with TRDD3. With V trimmed by 1 base and J by 0 bases, 11 bases remained unmatched. CDR3 length: 18 residues. Germline V gene sequence: CDR1 GEAIGNYY, CDR2 EKD. The CDR3 sequence is CACDTLGDPPEYTDKLIF. The CDR3 DNA follows: TGTGCCTGTGACACACTGGGGGACCCCCCTGAGTACACCGATAAACTCATCTTT.

This clone was found a few times. The rearrangement links TRDV2 to TRDJ1; a possible D gene is TRDD3 (5 bases). CDR1 and CDR2 from the germline V gene are GEAIGNYY and EKD. There are 18 residues in the CDR3. With 1 base removed from V and 0 bases from J, the gap between germline ends came to 20 bases. The DNA for the CDR3 is TGTGCCTGTGACACGGTACCTCAGGTCGGGGACCACACCGATAAACTCATCTTT. It yields the protein CACDTVPQVGDHTDKLIF.

Concerning this clone itself: A far larger clone differs by one base, so this is likely a read error. The CDR3 here is CSCDTVSPLGDSYTDKLIF. The CDR3 coding sequence is TGTTCCTGTGACACCGTGTCCCCACTGGGGGATTCGTACACCGATAAACTCATCTTT. This chain links TRDV2 with TRDJ1; 10 positions match TRDD3. This CDR3 spans 19 amino acids. Germline-derived CDR1 and CDR2 are GEAIGNYY and EKD.